The clone carrying this T cell receptor beta chain was observed a few times. The entry originates in a study of cytomegalovirus exposure and HLA in healthy donors. Trimming removed 4 bases from V and 1 base from J; junction bases left unmatched: 10. CDR1 and CDR2 (germline): SGHNT, YYREEE (reference sequence). This CDR3 region has 16 residues. The study ran its PCR with 60 Vbeta and 13 Jbeta primers. The data were produced by immunoSEQ multiplex PCR, yet TCRdb's version contains in-frame clones alone and is incomplete. In the table there are over 80,000 clones, about 81% of which are singletons. V gene TRBV5-4 combines with J gene TRBJ2-7; 8 nucleotides agree with TRBD2. The sequencing sample was made of PBMCs. The receptor comes from a man aged 35-49 years in good health and CMV-seropositive. The CDR3 bases are TGTGCCAGCAGCCCCCGGGAGGGGGTGTTGTCCTACGAGCAGTACTTC. Translation gives CASSPREGVLSYEQYF.